Each of the 21 T cell receptor beta chains below was sequenced from the same sample in a study of identical twins (dated by TCRdb to the mid-2010s). Receptor libraries were prepared by 5' RACE. Sequencing instrument: Illumina HiSeq 2000. The public reads were reprocessed in TCRdb via fastp at Q25 and MiXCR, keeping in-frame beta chains. Under each unique CDR3 protein, matching rows form one entry showing the most common genes and DNA. Within this sample are around 960,000 distinct CDR3 sequences, with 9% to 15% of them counted one time only. The ten largest account for around 1.5% of the sample. This sample was also put to use in a study of yellow fever vaccine responses in identical twins.

Input material: PBMCs. These receptors originate from a woman between 18 and 29 years old in good health.

This clonotype was found many times. The chain carries TRBV28 and TRBJ2-3, with TRBD2 matching over 8 bases. Trimming at V came to 3 bases and at J to 0 bases, leaving 8 bases not matched to a gene. This CDR3 has 17 amino acids. The germline V gene has CDR1 MDHEN and CDR2 SYDVKM. The CDR3 reads CASSFFPLAGSTDTQYF. CDR3 sequence (DNA): TGTGCCAGCAGTTTCTTCCCGCTAGCGGGTAGCACAGATACGCAGTATTTT.

V gene TRBV27 combines with J gene TRBJ2-5; TRBD1 agrees at 9 bases. In germline, CDR1 is MNHEY, CDR2 SMNVEV (reference sequence). Trimming removed 5 bases from V and 3 bases from J; junction bases left unmatched: 10. The CDR3 runs to 16 residues. The CDR3 loop reads CASSPLPGQGKETQYF. CDR3 sequence (DNA): TGTGCCAGCAGTCCTCTTCCGGGACAGGGTAAAGAGACCCAGTACTTC.

The chain recombines TRBV12-3 or TRBV12-4 with TRBJ1-3; unclear D gene. This CDR3 contains 15 residues. V gave up 5 bases and J gave up 2 bases, with 13 bases separating them. The CDR3 DNA is TGTGCCAGCAGTCCCGGGCCCGAGGCTGGAAACACCATATATTTT. Translating it yields CASSPGPEAGNTIYF.

This clonotype has ten or more counts. J is TRBJ2-1 and V is TRBV12-3 or TRBV12-4, with D perhaps TRBD2 (6 bases). The CDR3 is 15 residues long. The V end lost 7 bases, the J end lost 7 bases, and 20 bases lay between the germline ends. The CDR3 DNA sequence: TGTGCCAGCACCTCCCCCGGGACTGACCTAAATGAGCAGTTCTTC. It encodes CASTSPGTDLNEQFF.

The J gene is TRBJ2-3, the V gene TRBV12-3 or TRBV12-4, with no clear D. V was pared by 1 base and J by 5 bases, with 16 bases between. This CDR3 has 16 residues. The DNA for the CDR3 is TGTGCCAGCAGTTTAGGTCAAGCGCGTTTGGGAGATACGCAGTATTTT. Protein sequence: CASSLGQARLGDTQYF.

The V call is TRBV11-3, the J call TRBJ2-2; 7 bases align to TRBD2. Germline CDR1 is SGHNT and CDR2 is YENEEA. CDR3 length equals 16 residues. The V and J ends lost 0 bases and 3 bases, in that order; junction bases with no gene match: 4. The CDR3 sequence: CASSLDWAGDTGELFF. DNA of the CDR3: TGTGCCAGCAGCTTAGATTGGGCGGGGGACACCGGGGAGCTGTTTTTT.

The rearrangement uses TRBV20-1 and TRBJ1-1; TRBD1 agrees at 7 bases. The CDR3 sequence is 14 residues long. J gave up 4 bases and V 5 bases, and 10 bases lay outside the gene matches. CDR1 DFQATT and CDR2 SNEGSKA come from the germline V gene (reference sequence). The CDR3 bases are TGCAGTGCTGTCAAAGGGGGCGGTTCCACTGAAGCTTTCTTT. Its protein is CSAVKGGGSTEAFF.

The chain is built from TRBV3-1 and TRBJ2-4; D remains unclear. Trimming pared 0 bases from V and 4 bases from J, leaving 4 bases between. The CDR3 covers 13 residues. Germline values: CDR1 LGHDT, CDR2 YNNKEL (reference sequence). CDR3: CASSQDWKNIQYF. The CDR3 nucleotides read TGTGCCAGCAGCCAAGATTGGAAAAACATTCAGTACTTC.

This clonotype has a count of ten or more. This chain uses TRBV20-1 with TRBJ1-6, with TRBD1 matching over 7 bases. The germline gives CDR1 DFQATT, CDR2 SNEGSKA (reference sequence). The CDR3 runs 13 residues. J gave up 2 bases and V 6 bases, and 1 base lay outside the gene matches. CDR3 residues: CSARGTYNSPLHF. The CDR3 DNA follows: TGCAGTGCCAGGGGGACCTATAATTCACCCCTCCACTTT.

This rearrangement joins TRBV2 to TRBJ2-4, with a weak D call TRBD1 (5 bases). The CDR3 consists of 13 residues. V lost 5 bases to trimming and J lost 8 bases, with 13 bases between them. Germline lookup yields CDR1 SNHLY and CDR2 FYNNEI. The CDR3 here is CASSTQGFDIQYF. As DNA, the CDR3 is TGTGCCAGCAGTACCCAGGGTTTTGACATTCAGTACTTC.

This clonotype was seen only a few times. V usage is TRBV5-4 and J usage is TRBJ2-1; 7 nucleotides align to TRBD2. The germline gives CDR1 SGHNT, CDR2 YYREEE (reference sequence). This CDR3 is built from 13 residues. V was clipped by 3 bases and J by 9 bases; unmatched bases: 6. CDR3 nucleotide sequence: TGTGCCAGCAGCTCCAGCGGGGTAGCTGAGCAGTTCTTC. This encodes CASSSSGVAEQFF.

This clonotype was seen only a few times. CDR3 nucleotides: TGTGCCAGCAGTGAATGGGGGGGGATCTTCCAAGGGCAGTACTTC. Translating it yields CASSEWGGIFQGQYF. The chain recombines TRBV25-1 with TRBJ2-7; 7 bases fit TRBD2. The V and J ends lost 1 base and 9 bases, in that order; junction bases with no gene match: 12. Germline CDR1 reads MGHDK; CDR2 reads SYGVNS. The CDR3 extends over 15 amino acids.

The J gene is TRBJ2-5, the V gene TRBV20-1; 11 nucleotides align to TRBD2. The germline CDR1 and CDR2 sequences are DFQATT and SNEGSKA (reference sequence). This CDR3 contains 17 residues. Trimming cost V 6 bases and J 5 bases; bases outside gene matches: 17. CDR3 DNA sequence: TGCAGTGCCGACTCCACCTTAGCGGGGGGGCCCGGGGAGACCCAGTACTTC. Translating gives CSADSTLAGGPGETQYF.

This clonotype was counted once. Germline is not matched at one junction end, which may reflect a read error. The chain joins TRBV20-1 to TRBJ2-4; TRBD2 matches at 12 bases. This CDR3 comprises 16 residues. Per germline, CDR1 DFQATT and CDR2 SNEGSKA (reference sequence). CDR3 DNA sequence: TGCTGTGCTAGGAAGACTAGCGGGGGAGCCAAAAACATTCAGTACTTC. Its translation: CCARKTSGGAKNIQYF.

The chain has TRBV20-1 and TRBJ1-2; TRBD1 matches 8 bases. The CDR3 is 12 residues long. J lost 4 bases, V lost 4 bases, and 2 bases had no gene match. Germline V gene lookup returns CDR1 DFQATT and CDR2 SNEGSKA (reference sequence). The CDR3 reads CSATTGVYGYTF. CDR3 bases: TGCAGTGCTACGACAGGGGTCTATGGCTACACCTTC.

This clonotype was found a few times. The chain couples TRBV10-3 to TRBJ2-7; D might be TRBD2 (5 bases). Trimming cost V 10 bases and J 7 bases, with 20 bases left between them. The length of the CDR3 is 13 residues. Per the germline V gene, CDR1 is ENHRY and CDR2 is SYGVKD. This CDR3 reads CATLRAASGEQYF. CDR3 sequence (DNA): TGTGCCACCCTTCGGGCGGCCTCGGGAGAGCAGTACTTC.

This clonotype was found a few times. The chain links TRBV20-1 to TRBJ2-7; possible D gene TRBD1, 5 bases. This CDR3 has 12 residues. Germline assignment: CDR1 DFQATT and CDR2 SNEGSKA (reference sequence). V was clipped by 3 bases and J by 2 bases, with 8 bases between them. The CDR3, as DNA: TGCAGTGCTAGTTTACAGGCCTACGAGCAGTACTTC. This sequence encodes CSASLQAYEQYF.

This clonotype was recorded at least ten times. The gene calls are TRBV12-3 or TRBV12-4 and TRBJ2-2; maybe TRBD2 (6 bases). The CDR3 runs to 15 residues. With 9 bases removed from V and 1 base from J, the gap between germline ends came to 15 bases. The CDR3 nucleotides read TGTGCCAGTGGGGGTAGCGGAGGGAACACCGGGGAGCTGTTTTTT. Protein sequence: CASGGSGGNTGELFF.

The chain couples TRBV2 to TRBJ2-7, with D possibly matching TRBD1 (7 bases). CDR1 SNHLY and CDR2 FYNNEI come from the germline V gene. This CDR3 spans 14 amino acids. V shed 7 bases and J shed 2 bases, with 15 bases lying between them. The CDR3 sequence: CASKGGTATYEQYF. The CDR3 coding sequence is TGTGCCAGCAAGGGCGGGACAGCAACCTACGAGCAGTACTTC.

The CDR3 loop reads CASSPGVGAGGPTQYF. CDR3 coding DNA: TGTGCCAGCAGCCCCGGGGTCGGAGCGGGAGGCCCCACCCAGTACTTC. The chain recombines TRBV3-1 with TRBJ2-5; 9 bases are a match to TRBD2. Germline V lookup: CDR1 LGHDT, CDR2 YNNKEL (reference sequence). The ends lost 4 bases at V and 8 bases at J; junction bases unmatched: 14. The CDR3 consists of 16 residues.

The chain combines TRBV6-1 with TRBJ2-7; D unclear. The CDR3 runs 15 residues. Trimming took 4 bases from V and 4 from J, leaving 17 bases between them. The germline gives CDR1 MNHNS, CDR2 SASEGT. The CDR3 coding sequence is TGTGCCAGCAGTGGCCTCCGCGGACCAAGTTACGAGCAGTACGTC. It yields the protein CASSGLRGPSYEQYV.